This T cell receptor (beta chain) was found in a study of blood T cell repertoires in COVID-19. Libraries were prepared by immunoSEQ multiplex PCR; TCRdb keeps only in-frame clonotypes and omits some of them. The data hold roughly 190,000 clones, with more than 75% observed a single time. The J segment lost 4 bases and the V segment lost 5 bases, leaving 16 bases of the junction unmatched. The germline V gene has CDR1 SEHNR and CDR2 FQNEAQ (reference sequence). This CDR3 contains 17 residues. The chain has TRBV7-9 and TRBJ1-1; 7 bases agree with TRBD1. Sequenced input: peripheral blood. This clonotype originated in a human donor in a cohort sampled during active COVID-19. This chain's CDR3 is CASSPTELLQGRTEAFF. The CDR3 region has the DNA TGTGCCAGCAGCCCCACCGAATTATTACAGGGGCGCACTGAAGCTTTCTTT.